The 11 T cell receptor beta chains listed next were all sequenced from one sample in a study of PD-1 blockade in classical Hodgkin lymphoma. TCRdb's copy holds only in-frame clones and misses some; the assay was immunoSEQ multiplex PCR. This sample has about 8,500 clones, with roughly 84% found just once. Exposure to brentuximab vedotin varied, and each patient had relapsed following autologous stem cell transplantation. Researchers used magnetic negative selection to pull out pure CD4+ T cells from thawed PBMCs. The specimen comprised CD4+ T cells from blood, sampled at baseline. The receptors come from a human donor with classical Hodgkin lymphoma.

The rearrangement uses TRBV28 and TRBJ2-7, with D perhaps TRBD1 or TRBD2 (5 bases each). The CDR3 sequence is 14 residues long. From germline, CDR1 is MDHEN and CDR2 SYDVKM. The V end lost 9 bases, the J end lost 3 bases, and 18 bases lay between the germline ends. The CDR3 nucleotides are TGTGCCAGTTCGACCTCGGGACGAAACTACGAGCAGTACTTC. Its translation is CASSTSGRNYEQYF.

The genes are TRBV30 and TRBJ2-3; D remains unclear. The CDR3 has 11 amino acids. CDR1 GTSNPN and CDR2 SVGIG come from the germline V gene (reference sequence). The V gene lost 4 bases and the J gene lost 3 bases, with 5 bases spanning the gap. CDR3 coding DNA: TGTGCCTGGACCAAAACAGATACGCAGTATTTT. Encoded protein: CAWTKTDTQYF.

This chain joins TRBV5-1 and TRBJ2-7; TRBD1 matches 9 bases. Germline V gives CDR1 SGHRS, CDR2 YFSETQ. This CDR3 spans 14 amino acids. After removal of 7 bases from V and 6 bases from J, the junction contained 11 bases not matched to a gene. The CDR3 here is CASSSGQGFGEQYF. The CDR3 nucleotides are TGCGCCAGCTCCTCGGGACAGGGATTCGGCGAGCAGTACTTC.

The J gene is TRBJ2-7, the V gene TRBV7-2; D gene uncertain. The V and J ends lost 3 bases and 0 bases respectively, with 9 bases between them. Germline V gene data show CDR1 as SGHTA and CDR2 as FQGNSA. There are 14 residues in the CDR3. CDR3: CASSFQASSYEQYF. Here the CDR3 DNA reads TGTGCCAGCAGCTTCCAGGCGAGCTCCTACGAGCAGTACTTC. The variable domain in full, with the rest retrieved from reference TRBV7-2 and TRBJ2-7, is GAGVSQSPSNKVTEKGKDVELRCDPISGHTALYWYRQSLGQGLEFLIYFQGNSAPDKSGLPSDRFSAERTGGSVSTLTIQRTQQEDSAVYLCASSFQASSYEQYFGPGTRLTVT.

This chain connects TRBV28 to TRBJ2-7; weak D call: TRBD1 (6 bases). CDR1 is MDHEN, CDR2 SYDVKM, per germline. Trimming removed 3 bases at V and 6 bases at J, with 15 bases between. This CDR3 has 14 residues. The DNA for the CDR3 is TGTGCCAGCAGTTTTCAGGGGCGGACCGTCGAGCAGTACTTC. It yields the protein CASSFQGRTVEQYF.

This clone was seen only a few times. The chain couples TRBV18 to TRBJ2-5; TRBD1 aligns across 8 bases. The CDR3 runs 15 residues. From germline, CDR1 is KGHSH and CDR2 LQKENI. The V and J ends lost 5 bases and 2 bases, in that order; junction bases with no gene match: 7. Here the CDR3 reads CASSSTGTGQETQYF. The CDR3 region has the DNA TGTGCCAGCTCATCGACCGGGACAGGACAAGAGACCCAGTACTTC.

CDR3 in DNA: TGTGCCATCAGTGTAGGGGACAGGGGCCACGAGCAGTACTTC. It codes for CAISVGDRGHEQYF. The chain uses TRBV10-3 and TRBJ2-7; 10 nucleotides line up with TRBD1. CDR3 length: 14 amino acids. Trimming removed 4 bases from V and 5 bases from J; junction bases left unmatched: 5. Looked up from germline, CDR1 is ENHRY and CDR2 is SYGVKD.

V gene TRBV7-9 combines with J gene TRBJ2-7, with 7 bases matching TRBD2. This CDR3 comprises 15 residues. Germline V gene data show CDR1 as SEHNR and CDR2 as FQNEAQ (reference sequence). The V and J ends lost 5 bases and 5 bases, in that order; junction bases with no gene match: 12. CDR3 bases: TGTGCCAGCAGCCTATCCGGGACTACCATCCACGAGCAGTACTTC. Translated: CASSLSGTTIHEQYF.

The gene calls are TRBV18 and TRBJ1-3; the D is unclear. Germline V gene data show CDR1 as KGHSH and CDR2 as LQKENI. The V end lost 3 bases, the J end lost 4 bases, and 7 bases lay between the germline ends. This CDR3 comprises 13 residues. In DNA, the CDR3 is TGTGCCAGCTCACCGGAAGGGGGAAACACCATATATTTT. Translated: CASSPEGGNTIYF.

The V gene is TRBV5-1, the J gene TRBJ1-1; 9 nucleotides align to TRBD1. The CDR3 consists of 16 residues. Germline CDR1 is SGHRS and CDR2 is YFSETQ. V was clipped by 3 bases and J by 4 bases; unmatched bases: 10. The DNA of the CDR3 is TGCGCCAGCAGCTCGAACCGGGACAGGGAGAGCACTGAAGCTTTCTTT. It encodes CASSSNRDRESTEAFF. Combining the CDR3 with reference TRBV5-1 and TRBJ1-1 gives the whole variable domain KAGVTQTPRYLIKTRGQQVTLSCSPISGHRSVSWYQQTPGQGLQFLFEYFSETQRNKGNFPGRFSGRQFSNSRSEMNVSTLELGDSALYLCASSSNRDRESTEAFFGQGTRLTVV.

This chain connects TRBV19 to TRBJ2-1, with 8 nucleotides matching TRBD1. Trimming cost V 4 bases and J 7 bases; bases outside gene matches: 0. Germline V gene data show CDR1 as LNHDA and CDR2 as SQIVND (reference sequence). This CDR3 region has 12 residues. The CDR3 region has the DNA TGTGCCAGTAGTAGGACAGGGAATGAGCAGTTCTTC. It encodes CASSRTGNEQFF.